This T cell receptor beta chain was sequenced in a study of cytomegalovirus exposure and HLA in healthy donors. This CDR3 spans 15 amino acids. From germline, CDR1 is MNHEY and CDR2 SVGAGI. V gave up 6 bases and J gave up 0 bases; unmatched junction bases: 5. The PCR contained 60 Vbeta and 13 Jbeta primers. The repertoire was sequenced with immunoSEQ multiplex PCR; TCRdb's copy has only in-frame clones and lacks some. The sample carries some 120,000 clones, more than 70% recorded once. As regards this clone: Its antigen is not identified.

Study-wide results and limits: Further analysis, carried out later, found HLA-associated TCR beta chains more clonally expanded than equally common other chains. The authors considered a cluster of highly shared sequence variants likely to be a sequencing artifact. CMV antigen specificity was confirmed in vitro for three CMV-associated chains.

The sequence derives from a human donor in good health. This chain connects TRBV6-5 to TRBJ2-3; 8 nucleotides agree with TRBD2. The specimen sequenced was PBMCs. Written as DNA, the CDR3 is TGTGCCAGCAGAGGACTAGCAACTAGCACAGATACGCAGTATTTT. Its translation is CASRGLATSTDTQYF.